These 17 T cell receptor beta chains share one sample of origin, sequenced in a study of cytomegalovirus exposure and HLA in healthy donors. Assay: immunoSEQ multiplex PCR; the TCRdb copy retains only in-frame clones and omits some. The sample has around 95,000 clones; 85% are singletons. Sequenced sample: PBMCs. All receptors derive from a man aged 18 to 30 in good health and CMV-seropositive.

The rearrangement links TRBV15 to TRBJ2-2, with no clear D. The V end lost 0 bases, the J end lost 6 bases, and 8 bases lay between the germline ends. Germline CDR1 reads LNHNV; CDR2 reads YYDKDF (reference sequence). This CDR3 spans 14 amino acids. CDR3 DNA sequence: TGTGCCACCAGCAGAGAAGGAGATGCCGGGGAGCTGTTTTTT. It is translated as CATSREGDAGELFF.

As DNA, the CDR3 is TGCGCCAGCAGCCGCGACGGGGGGCGGGGAGATACGCAGTATTTT. The encoded protein is CASSRDGGRGDTQYF. This chain links TRBV5-1 with TRBJ2-3, with D possibly being TRBD2 (7 bases). The germline gives CDR1 SGHRS, CDR2 YFSETQ. The length of the CDR3 is 15 residues. The V and J ends lost 4 bases and 5 bases respectively, with 17 bases between them.

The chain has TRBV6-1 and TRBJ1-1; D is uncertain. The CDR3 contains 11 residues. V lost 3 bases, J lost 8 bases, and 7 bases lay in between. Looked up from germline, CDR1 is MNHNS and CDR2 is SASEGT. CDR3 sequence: CASSEGEEAFF. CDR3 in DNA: TGTGCCAGCAGTGAGGGCGAGGAAGCTTTCTTT.

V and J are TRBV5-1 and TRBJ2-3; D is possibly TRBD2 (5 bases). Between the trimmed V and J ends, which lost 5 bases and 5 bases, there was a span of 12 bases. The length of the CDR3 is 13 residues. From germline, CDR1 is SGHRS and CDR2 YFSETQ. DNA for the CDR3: TGCGCCAGCAGAGAGGAGGCAGGAGATACGCAGTATTTT. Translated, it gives CASREEAGDTQYF. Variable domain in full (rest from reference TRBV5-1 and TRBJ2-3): KAGVTQTPRYLIKTRGQQVTLSCSPISGHRSVSWYQQTPGQGLQFLFEYFSETQRNKGNFPGRFSGRQFSNSRSEMNVSTLELGDSALYLCASREEAGDTQYFGPGTRLTVL.

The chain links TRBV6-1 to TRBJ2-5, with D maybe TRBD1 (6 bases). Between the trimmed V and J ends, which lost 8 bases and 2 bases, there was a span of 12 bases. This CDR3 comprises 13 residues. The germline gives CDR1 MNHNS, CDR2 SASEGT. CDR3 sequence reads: CASQRTEQETQYF. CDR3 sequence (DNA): TGTGCCAGCCAGCGGACAGAACAAGAGACCCAGTACTTC.

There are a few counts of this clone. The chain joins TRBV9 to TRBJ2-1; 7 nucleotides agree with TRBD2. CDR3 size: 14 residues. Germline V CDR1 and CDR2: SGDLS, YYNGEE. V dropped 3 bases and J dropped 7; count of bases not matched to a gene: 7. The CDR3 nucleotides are TGTGCCAGCAGCGCTGCGGGAGAGTGGAATGAGCAGTTCTTC. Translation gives CASSAAGEWNEQFF. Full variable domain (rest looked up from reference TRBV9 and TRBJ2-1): DSGVTQTPKHLITATGQRVTLRCSPRSGDLSVYWYQQSLDQGLQFLIQYYNGEERAKGNILERFSAQQFPDLHSELNLSSLELGDSALYFCASSAAGEWNEQFFGPGTRLTVL.

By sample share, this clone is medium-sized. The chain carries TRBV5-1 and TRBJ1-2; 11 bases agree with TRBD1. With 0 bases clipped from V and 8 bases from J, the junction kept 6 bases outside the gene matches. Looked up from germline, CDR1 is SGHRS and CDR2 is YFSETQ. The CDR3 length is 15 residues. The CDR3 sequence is CASSLGTGGGRGYTF. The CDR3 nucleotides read TGCGCCAGCAGCTTGGGGACAGGGGGCGGTCGCGGCTACACCTTC. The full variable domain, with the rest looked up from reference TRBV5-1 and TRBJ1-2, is KAGVTQTPRYLIKTRGQQVTLSCSPISGHRSVSWYQQTPGQGLQFLFEYFSETQRNKGNFPGRFSGRQFSNSRSEMNVSTLELGDSALYLCASSLGTGGGRGYTFGSGTRLTVV.

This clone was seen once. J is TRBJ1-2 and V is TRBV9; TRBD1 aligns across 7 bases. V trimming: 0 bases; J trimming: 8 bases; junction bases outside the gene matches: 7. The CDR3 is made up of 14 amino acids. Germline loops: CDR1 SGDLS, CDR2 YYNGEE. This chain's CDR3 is CASSVETGEEGYTF. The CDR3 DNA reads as TGTGCCAGCAGCGTAGAAACAGGGGAAGAGGGCTACACCTTC.

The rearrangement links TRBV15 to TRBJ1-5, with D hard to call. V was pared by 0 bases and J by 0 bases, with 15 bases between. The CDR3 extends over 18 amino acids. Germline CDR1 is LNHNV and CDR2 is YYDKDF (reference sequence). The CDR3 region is CATSRDTDGAISNQPQHF. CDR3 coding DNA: TGTGCCACCAGCAGAGATACTGATGGAGCGATTAGCAATCAGCCCCAGCATTTT.

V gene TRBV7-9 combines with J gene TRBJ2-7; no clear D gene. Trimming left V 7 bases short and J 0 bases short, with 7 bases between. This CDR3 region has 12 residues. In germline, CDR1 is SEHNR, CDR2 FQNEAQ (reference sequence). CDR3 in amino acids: CASIYSSYEQYF. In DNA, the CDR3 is TGTGCCAGCATCTACAGCTCCTACGAGCAGTACTTC.

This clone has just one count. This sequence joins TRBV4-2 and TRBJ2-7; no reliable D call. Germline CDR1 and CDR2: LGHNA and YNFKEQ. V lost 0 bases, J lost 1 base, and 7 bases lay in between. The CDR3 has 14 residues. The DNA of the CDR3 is TGTGCCAGCAGCCAAGATGACTCTTCCTACGAGCAGTACTTC. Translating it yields CASSQDDSSYEQYF.

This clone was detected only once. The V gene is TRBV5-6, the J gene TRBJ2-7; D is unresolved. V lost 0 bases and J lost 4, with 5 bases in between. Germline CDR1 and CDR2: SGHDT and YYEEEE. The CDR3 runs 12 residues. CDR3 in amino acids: CASSLGQYEQYV. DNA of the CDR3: TGTGCCAGCAGCTTGGGACAATACGAGCAGTACGTC.

The chain's CDR3 is CASLGTMVMSDTQYF. The CDR3 DNA follows: TGTGCCAGCCTCGGGACTATGGTTATGTCAGATACGCAGTATTTT. The rearrangement links TRBV2 to TRBJ2-3, with 7 bases lining up with TRBD2. The trim removed 8 bases at V and 4 bases at J, leaving 12 bases unmatched. The CDR3 is 15 amino acids. The germline V gene encodes CDR1 SNHLY and CDR2 FYNNEI.

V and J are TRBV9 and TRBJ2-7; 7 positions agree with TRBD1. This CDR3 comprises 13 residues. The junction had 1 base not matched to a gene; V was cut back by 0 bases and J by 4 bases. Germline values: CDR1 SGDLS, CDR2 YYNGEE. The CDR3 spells CASSVDRGYEQYF. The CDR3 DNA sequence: TGTGCCAGCAGCGTAGACAGGGGTTACGAGCAGTACTTC.

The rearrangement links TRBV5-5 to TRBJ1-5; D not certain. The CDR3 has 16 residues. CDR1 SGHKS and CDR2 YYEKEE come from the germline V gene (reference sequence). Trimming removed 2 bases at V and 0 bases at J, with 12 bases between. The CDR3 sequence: CASSLTPVDSNQPQHF. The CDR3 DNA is TGTGCCAGCAGCTTAACGCCGGTAGATAGCAATCAGCCCCAGCATTTT.

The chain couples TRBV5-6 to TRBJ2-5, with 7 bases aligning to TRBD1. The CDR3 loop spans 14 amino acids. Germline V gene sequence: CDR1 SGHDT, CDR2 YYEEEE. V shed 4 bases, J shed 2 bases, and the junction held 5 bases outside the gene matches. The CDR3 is CASSVRGQQETQYF. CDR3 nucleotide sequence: TGTGCCAGCAGCGTCCGGGGACAGCAAGAGACCCAGTACTTC.

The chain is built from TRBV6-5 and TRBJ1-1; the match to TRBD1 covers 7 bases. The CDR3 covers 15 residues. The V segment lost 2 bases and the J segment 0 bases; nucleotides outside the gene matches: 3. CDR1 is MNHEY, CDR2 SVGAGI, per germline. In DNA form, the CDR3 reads TGTGCCAGCAGTTACACTGGACAGGTGAACACTGAAGCTTTCTTT. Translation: CASSYTGQVNTEAFF.